The entry below describes one T cell receptor (beta chain). These data belong to a study of blood T cell repertoires in COVID-19. Study at large: PBMCs, B-cell-depleted T cells, or T cells were the source of the cDNA or gDNA that made up the material.

The CDR3 runs to 15 residues. Germline V CDR1 and CDR2: KGHSH, LQKENI. Trimming took 2 bases from V and 6 from J; bases not matched to a gene: 7. As originally analysed: Amplification from reference gene primers served as the basis for estimated nucleated cell counts. Measured with immunoSEQ multiplex PCR; TCRdb has only the in-frame clones, and not every one. Clone size and the V and J calls come from that table; the DNA yielded D and trimming. The data contain approximately 140,000 clones, 60% to 85% of them singletons. The source of this sequence is a man aged 50-59 years with acute or convalescent COVID-19. The V gene is TRBV18, the J gene TRBJ1-2, with TRBD1 matching 9 bases. Sequencing was performed on peripheral blood. The CDR3 here is CASSPNRDRADGYTF. The DNA for the CDR3 is TGTGCCAGCTCACCAAATCGGGACAGGGCCGATGGCTACACCTTC.